This T cell receptor beta chain was identified in a study of cytomegalovirus exposure and HLA in healthy donors. Across the study: Early release data held about 85 million unique TCRs from HLA-typed donors.

Primers: 60 Vbeta forward and 13 Jbeta reverse. Generated by immunoSEQ multiplex PCR, the TCRdb table keeps only in-frame clones and is missing some. The profile shows approximately 110,000 clones, roughly 70% of them singletons. Notes on this clone: The antigen is not known.

General observations from the study: Apparent HLA restriction characterized most CMV-associated TCR beta chains in a later analysis. The study dropped some indistinguishable V segments, TRBV6-2 and TRBV6-3 among them.

Germline loops: CDR1 MRHNA, CDR2 SNTAGT. V was shortened by 4 bases and J by 2 bases, with 9 bases between the two germline ends. This CDR3 has 15 amino acids. V gene TRBV6-4 combines with J gene TRBJ2-6; tentatively, D is TRBD2 (6 bases). The TCR originated in a man between 40 and 49 years old in good health and CMV-seropositive. Sequencing was performed on PBMCs. CDR3 loop: CASSGDSAGANVLTF. CDR3 in DNA: TGTGCCAGCAGTGGGGACTCGGCTGGGGCCAACGTCCTGACTTTC.